This T cell receptor (beta chain) was recorded in a study of shared clonotypes between healthy human individuals. General study results and limits: The low donor count limited represented genetic and exposure-history diversity. Clonotypes not shared had lower generation probabilities than those common to all four donors. Even with large depth, rarefaction showed that sorted-subset sequencing was incomplete.

V lost 11 bases to trimming and J lost 8 bases, with 15 bases between them. The CDR3 is 11 amino acids. CDR1 is LNHDA and CDR2 is SQIVND in the germline V gene (reference sequence). TCRdb's table, derived via immunoSEQ multiplex PCR, lists solely in-frame clones and lacks some. The table has about 1 million clones, about 75% seen once. A note on this clone: What it binds is not known.

The material sequenced was memory CD4+ T cells sorted from blood. Subset: CD45RA-negative fraction. V is TRBV19 and J is TRBJ1-2; possible D gene TRBD1, 5 bases. The clonotype comes from a man aged 18 to 29 in good health. Written as DNA, the CDR3 is TGTGCCCTTGAACAGGACGGGGGCTACACCTTC. Its translation is CALEQDGGYTF.